Below are 17 T cell receptor beta chains sequenced from a single sample in a study of blood T cell repertoires in COVID-19. TCRdb keeps only in-frame clones here, not all; method: immunoSEQ multiplex PCR. The sample has approximately 190,000 clones, more than 80% seen once. Sequencing was done on a sample of peripheral blood. These receptors originate from a middle-aged man with acute or convalescent COVID-19.

The chain uses TRBV25-1 and TRBJ2-2; D not resolved. V was trimmed by 0 bases and J by 0 bases, leaving 8 bases between them. This CDR3 region has 16 residues. Germline V gene lookup returns CDR1 MGHDK and CDR2 SYGVNS. The CDR3 bases are TGTGCCAGCAGTGAATATCCTAACGCGAACACCGGGGAGCTGTTTTTT. Translated, it gives CASSEYPNANTGELFF.

V is TRBV19 and J is TRBJ2-1; the D gene is possibly TRBD2 (6 bases). Trimming stripped 3 bases from V and 6 bases from J, with 12 bases between. The CDR3 is made up of 14 amino acids. Germline loops: CDR1 LNHDA, CDR2 SQIVND (reference sequence). CDR3 sequence: CASSMRLGSNEQFF. CDR3 sequence (DNA): TGTGCCAGTAGTATGAGACTAGGCTCCAATGAGCAGTTCTTC.

The chain employs TRBV6-5 and TRBJ2-7, with TRBD2 matching 8 bases. Looked up from germline, CDR1 is MNHEY and CDR2 is SVGAGI. This CDR3 comprises 15 residues. V was pared by 4 bases and J by 3 bases, with 8 bases of the junction left unmatched. The CDR3 DNA is TGTGCCAGCAGTTTCCGACCGGGACTAGTCTACGAGCAGTACTTC. Residues: CASSFRPGLVYEQYF.

The chain links TRBV7-8 to TRBJ1-6; TRBD1 might be the D (5 bases). Deletions cut 1 base from V and 8 bases from J, with 12 bases between. Germline loops: CDR1 SGHVS, CDR2 FQNEAQ. CDR3 size: 15 residues. CDR3 sequence (DNA): TGTGCCAGCAGCTTAGTTGCCCAGGGTTATTCACCCCTCCACTTT. Protein product: CASSLVAQGYSPLHF.

The chain carries TRBV3-1 (or the pseudogene TRBV3-2) and TRBJ2-2; TRBD1 matches at 8 bases. Unmatched junction bases numbered 6, after V lost 6 bases and J lost 0 bases. The CDR3 length is 16 residues. In germline, CDR1 is LGHDT, CDR2 YNNKEL (reference sequence). CDR3 bases: TGTGCCAGCAGGCGTTGGACAGGGCCGAACACCGGGGAGCTGTTTTTT. Amino acids: CASRRWTGPNTGELFF.

V gene TRBV19 combines with J gene TRBJ2-3; the D gene is possibly TRBD1 (6 bases). Between the trimmed V and J ends, which lost 4 bases and 2 bases, there was a span of 19 bases. Germline loops: CDR1 LNHDA, CDR2 SQIVND (reference sequence). The CDR3 is 17 amino acids. CDR3 sequence: CASSSDPGTINTDTQYF. The CDR3 DNA is TGTGCCAGTAGTAGTGACCCAGGGACAATTAACACAGATACGCAGTATTTT.

V is TRBV28 and J is TRBJ2-3, with 8 bases aligning to TRBD2. Germline CDR1 is MDHEN and CDR2 is SYDVKM. CDR3 length: 15 residues. Trimming took 2 bases from V and 5 from J; bases not matched to a gene: 6. CDR3 loop: CASSLTGGAGDTQYF. CDR3 sequence (DNA): TGTGCCAGCAGTTTAACCGGGGGGGCCGGAGATACGCAGTATTTT.

The V gene is TRBV28, the J gene TRBJ2-7; TRBD1 aligns across 7 bases. V was pared by 6 bases and J by 6 bases, with 14 bases of the junction left unmatched. The length of the CDR3 is 15 residues. The germline gives CDR1 MDHEN, CDR2 SYDVKM. The CDR3: CASRTGTASPLEQYF. CDR3 nucleotide sequence: TGTGCCAGCAGGACCGGGACAGCATCCCCTCTCGAGCAGTACTTC.

The rearrangement uses TRBV29-1 and TRBJ2-3, with a weak D call TRBD1 (6 bases). Deletions cut 3 bases from V and 4 bases from J, with 8 bases between. Per the germline V gene, CDR1 is SQVTM and CDR2 is ANQGSEA. There are 12 residues in the CDR3. The CDR3 sequence: CSVDGGADTQYF. The CDR3 DNA sequence: TGCAGCGTTGATGGGGGCGCAGATACGCAGTATTTT.

This clone has a single count. This chain links TRBV6-5 with TRBJ2-2; D is undetermined. CDR3 length: 14 residues. The V and J ends lost 4 bases and 6 bases respectively, with 12 bases between them. Germline CDR1 MNHEY, CDR2 SVGAGI. The CDR3 bases are TGTGCCAGCAGTTCATACAGCACCCCCGGGGAGCTGTTTTTT. Translation: CASSSYSTPGELFF.

The genes are TRBV10-3 and TRBJ2-7; 12 bases fit TRBD1. The CDR3 spans 14 residues. After removal of 3 bases from V and 8 bases from J, the junction contained 5 bases not matched to a gene. Germline V gene sequence: CDR1 ENHRY, CDR2 SYGVKD. The CDR3 DNA sequence: TGTGCCATCAGTGAAGGGACAGGGGGCTTTCAGCAGTACGTC. Protein product: CAISEGTGGFQQYV.

The rearrangement joins TRBV28 to TRBJ1-4, with 10 bases matching TRBD1. Losses at the gene ends were 6 bases for V and 6 bases for J; bases not matched to a gene: 7. Looked up from germline, CDR1 is MDHEN and CDR2 is SYDVKM. This CDR3 comprises 15 residues. The CDR3 bases are TGTGCCAGCAGAATTAAGGGGACAGGGGATGAAAAACTGTTTTTT. As protein: CASRIKGTGDEKLFF.

The gene calls are TRBV2 and TRBJ2-5; possibly TRBD2 for D (6 bases). The length of the CDR3 is 16 residues. Germline-derived CDR1 and CDR2 are SNHLY and FYNNEI. The V and J ends lost 7 bases and 2 bases respectively, with 20 bases between them. The CDR3 nucleotides are TGTGCCAGCACTGGGGGTAGGACTATTACTCAAGAGACCCAGTACTTC. Translated, it gives CASTGGRTITQETQYF.

This clone was picked up a small number of times. The chain uses TRBV9 and TRBJ1-2, with 9 nucleotides matching TRBD1. This CDR3 spans 15 amino acids. Germline CDR1 is SGDLS and CDR2 is YYNGEE. Unmatched junction bases numbered 10, after V lost 3 bases and J lost 7 bases. For the CDR3, the DNA is TGTGCCAGCAGCGCCTACGGGACAGGGCAGGGTGGCTACACCTTC. As protein: CASSAYGTGQGGYTF.

J is TRBJ2-2 and V is TRBV24-1; D possibly corresponds to TRBD2 (7 bases). In germline, CDR1 is KGHDR, CDR2 SFDVKD. CDR3 length equals 16 residues. V lost 4 bases to trimming and J lost 3 bases, with 14 bases between them. CDR3 DNA sequence: TGTGCCACCAGTGACTCCACAGGGAGGGACACCGGGGAGCTGTTTTTT. Its translation: CATSDSTGRDTGELFF.

The chain recombines TRBV10-3 with TRBJ2-3; 14 bases agree with TRBD2. The CDR3 has 17 amino acids. The ends lost 4 bases at V and 6 bases at J; junction bases unmatched: 9. The germline V gene has CDR1 ENHRY and CDR2 SYGVKD. In DNA, the CDR3 is TGTGCCATCAGTGCTGGGACTAGCGGGAGTTTTAGCGATACGCAGTATTTT. It specifies CAISAGTSGSFSDTQYF.

The gene calls are TRBV10-3 and TRBJ1-4, with D maybe TRBD1 (6 bases). In germline, CDR1 is ENHRY, CDR2 SYGVKD. The V gene lost 6 bases and the J gene lost 0 bases, with 11 bases spanning the gap. The CDR3 totals 15 residues. The CDR3 coding sequence is TGTGCCATCAGGCCGGACAGTGCAACTAATGAAAAACTGTTTTTT. The encoded protein is CAIRPDSATNEKLFF.